The clone carrying this T cell receptor (beta chain) was observed many times. Its antigen is unidentified. Relying on iRepertoire HTBI primers and Arm-PCR of CDR3 regions, the team built TCR beta libraries. TCRdb re-analysed the multiplex PCR reads in MiXCR, keeping a single row per CDR3 protein. The table includes about 540,000 distinct CDR3 sequences, less than 15% detected once. Time point of the sample: newly diagnosed GD, antithyroid drugs for less than 3 months. Extracted RNA from PBMCs served as the source of the TCR library. In this cohort, patients came from an endocrinology department located in Xi'an, China. This sample stems from a study of regulatory T cells in long-lasting Graves disease. On the study more broadly: Recently diagnosed Graves' patients had received antithyroid drugs for under 3 months.

The V and J ends lost 4 bases and 5 bases, in that order; junction bases with no gene match: 4. CDR1 and CDR2 from the germline V gene are SGHTA and FQGNSA. The CDR3 length is 13 residues. Study findings and constraints: In persistent patients, shared public clonotypes (approximately 3,000) outnumbered those in new patients (roughly 870).

This sample was shared with a second study, whose subject was T cells in Graves' hyperthyroidism and ophthalmopathy. That work adds: The HTBI primer set served for first-round RT-PCR of the TCR CDR3.

This sequence originates from a man aged 25-45 years with Graves disease. The sequences come from peripheral blood mononuclear cells (PBMCs), collected at new diagnosis, from a patient treated with antithyroid drugs. The chain is built from TRBV7-2 and TRBJ1-1, with TRBD1 matching over 7 bases. DNA of the CDR3: TGTGCCAGCAGCTACGGACAGGCTACTGAAGCTTTCTTT. Translated, it gives CASSYGQATEAFF. Complete variable domain (other parts from reference TRBV7-2 and TRBJ1-1): GAGVSQSPSNKVTEKGKDVELRCDPISGHTALYWYRQSLGQGLEFLIYFQGNSAPDKSGLPSDRFSAERTGGSVSTLTIQRTQQEDSAVYLCASSYGQATEAFFGQGTRLTVV.